The clone carrying this T cell receptor beta chain appeared a single time. These data belong to a study of blood T cell repertoires in COVID-19. Turning to the study itself: COVID-19 samples, acute and convalescent, were from the United States, Italy and Spain. PBMCs, B-cell-depleted T cells, or T cells provided the cDNA or gDNA that made up the material.

V gave up 2 bases and J gave up 4 bases; unmatched junction bases: 3. Germline assignment: CDR1 SNHLY and CDR2 FYNNEI. The CDR3 is 16 amino acids. Authors' analysis steps: Reference gene primer amplification in the assay estimated nucleated cell counts. Assay used: immunoSEQ multiplex PCR; TCRdb lists only in-frame clones, some missing. From that table come the V and J calls and clone size; the DNA was used to work out D and trimming. The table lists around 260,000 clones, 65% to 90% of them singletons. This clonotype originated in a young man with active or convalescent COVID-19. The chain has TRBV2 and TRBJ2-2; 11 bases are shared with TRBD1. Sequencing input: peripheral blood. The CDR3 nucleotides are TGTGCCAGCAGTGAATATGGGACAGGGGGCACCGGGGAGCTGTTTTTT. It is translated as CASSEYGTGGTGELFF.